The 10 T cell receptor beta chains listed next were all sequenced from one sample in a study of cytomegalovirus exposure and HLA in healthy donors. Researchers ran the PCR with 60 Vbeta and 13 Jbeta primers. Sequencing used immunoSEQ multiplex PCR; TCRdb keeps in-frame clones, though not all of them. The repertoire includes some 130,000 clones, approximately 80% of them detected once, and roughly 4.2% sits in the top ten. Sequenced input: PBMCs. The receptor set was obtained from a male donor in good health and CMV-seropositive.

This chain joins TRBV7-9 and TRBJ2-5, with TRBD2 identical over 12 bases. From germline, CDR1 is SEHNR and CDR2 FQNEAQ (reference sequence). There are 15 residues in the CDR3. Trimming at V came to 4 bases and at J to 5 bases, leaving 5 bases not matched to a gene. Here the CDR3 reads CASSWGTSGWETQYF. For the CDR3, the DNA is TGTGCCAGCAGCTGGGGGACTAGCGGGTGGGAGACCCAGTACTTC.

This clone turned up a few times. The V and J genes are TRBV10-3 and TRBJ2-1; the match to TRBD2 covers 12 bases. Germline V gene data show CDR1 as ENHRY and CDR2 as SYGVKD. CDR3 size: 15 residues. The V and J ends lost 8 bases and 1 base, in that order; junction bases with no gene match: 3. CDR3 coding DNA: TGTGCCATCTCGACTAGCGGGGGATCCTACAATGAGCAGTTCTTC. Translating gives CAISTSGGSYNEQFF.

CDR3 sequence: CAWREPGLAGDPSYF. The CDR3 nucleotides are TGTGCCTGGAGGGAACCGGGACTAGCGGGGGATCCATCGTACTTC. The chain has TRBV30 and TRBJ2-7, with TRBD2 identical over 14 bases. The V gene end was trimmed by 3 bases and the J gene end by 12 bases; junction bases not matched to a gene: 13. The CDR3 consists of 15 residues. Germline V gene lookup returns CDR1 GTSNPN and CDR2 SVGIG (reference sequence).

The chain links TRBV19 to TRBJ1-2, with 7 bases lining up with TRBD1. This CDR3 region has 13 residues. The germline CDR1 and CDR2 sequences are LNHDA and SQIVND (reference sequence). Trimming cost V 7 bases and J 3 bases; bases outside gene matches: 5. CDR3 sequence (DNA): TGTGCCAGTAAGAACACAGGGGACTATGGCTACACCTTC. Translated, it gives CASKNTGDYGYTF.

With respect to this clone: Other nucleotide sequences from this sample produce the same CDR3. The gene calls are TRBV27 and TRBJ2-1; 9 bases match TRBD2. Per the germline V gene, CDR1 is MNHEY and CDR2 is SMNVEV (reference sequence). The ends lost 6 bases at V and 6 bases at J; junction bases unmatched: 0. There are 12 residues in the CDR3. The CDR3, as DNA: TGTGCCAGCAGACTAGCGGGCAATGAGCAGTTCTTC. It is translated as CASRLAGNEQFF.

This sequence joins TRBV5-1 and TRBJ1-2; D might be TRBD1 (5 bases). Germline CDR1 SGHRS, CDR2 YFSETQ. Trimming shortened V by 9 bases and J by 1 base, and 13 bases separated the two germline ends. This CDR3 contains 13 residues. The CDR3 sequence is CANRLAGNYGYTF. The CDR3 DNA follows: TGCGCCAACAGGCTGGCGGGTAACTATGGCTACACCTTC.

This clone has only a few counts. CDR3 protein: CASSSGTGGWKTQYF. For the CDR3, the DNA is TGTGCCAGCAGCTCCGGGACGGGGGGTTGGAAGACCCAGTACTTC. The chain has TRBV6-6 and TRBJ2-5; TRBD2 matches 7 bases. V trimming: 6 bases; J trimming: 6 bases; junction bases outside the gene matches: 13. The CDR3 sequence is 15 residues long. Germline V gene sequence: CDR1 MNHNY, CDR2 SVGAGI (reference sequence).

The chain carries TRBV18 and TRBJ1-1, with 7 bases that match TRBD1. The V gene end was trimmed by 5 bases and the J gene end by 1 base; junction bases not matched to a gene: 4. Germline-derived CDR1 and CDR2 are KGHSH and LQKENI. This CDR3 has 14 residues. The CDR3 spells CASSTGTANTEAFF. CDR3 bases: TGTGCCAGCTCAACCGGGACAGCGAACACTGAAGCTTTCTTT. Full variable domain (missing parts from reference TRBV18 and TRBJ1-1): NAGVMQNPRHLVRRRGQEARLRCSPMKGHSHVYWYRQLPEEGLKFMVYLQKENIIDESGMPKERFSAEFPKEGPSILRIQQVVRGDSAAYFCASSTGTANTEAFFGQGTRLTVV.

The V gene is TRBV6-5, the J gene TRBJ2-5; maybe TRBD2 (5 bases). Germline V lookup: CDR1 MNHEY, CDR2 SVGAGI. There are 13 residues in the CDR3. V was cut by 2 bases and J by 2 bases, with 6 bases left in between. In nucleotides, the CDR3 is TGTGCCAGCAGTTACCCGGGACAAGAGACCCAGTACTTC. Encoded protein: CASSYPGQETQYF.

V gene TRBV7-3 combines with J gene TRBJ1-5; the match to TRBD1 covers 9 bases. The V segment lost 5 bases and the J segment 6 bases; nucleotides outside the gene matches: 2. Germline V gene sequence: CDR1 SGHTA, CDR2 FQGTGA. The length of the CDR3 is 13 residues. The CDR3 DNA sequence: TGTGCCAGCAGCCCGGGACAGGGTCAGCCCCAGCATTTT. This encodes CASSPGQGQPQHF.